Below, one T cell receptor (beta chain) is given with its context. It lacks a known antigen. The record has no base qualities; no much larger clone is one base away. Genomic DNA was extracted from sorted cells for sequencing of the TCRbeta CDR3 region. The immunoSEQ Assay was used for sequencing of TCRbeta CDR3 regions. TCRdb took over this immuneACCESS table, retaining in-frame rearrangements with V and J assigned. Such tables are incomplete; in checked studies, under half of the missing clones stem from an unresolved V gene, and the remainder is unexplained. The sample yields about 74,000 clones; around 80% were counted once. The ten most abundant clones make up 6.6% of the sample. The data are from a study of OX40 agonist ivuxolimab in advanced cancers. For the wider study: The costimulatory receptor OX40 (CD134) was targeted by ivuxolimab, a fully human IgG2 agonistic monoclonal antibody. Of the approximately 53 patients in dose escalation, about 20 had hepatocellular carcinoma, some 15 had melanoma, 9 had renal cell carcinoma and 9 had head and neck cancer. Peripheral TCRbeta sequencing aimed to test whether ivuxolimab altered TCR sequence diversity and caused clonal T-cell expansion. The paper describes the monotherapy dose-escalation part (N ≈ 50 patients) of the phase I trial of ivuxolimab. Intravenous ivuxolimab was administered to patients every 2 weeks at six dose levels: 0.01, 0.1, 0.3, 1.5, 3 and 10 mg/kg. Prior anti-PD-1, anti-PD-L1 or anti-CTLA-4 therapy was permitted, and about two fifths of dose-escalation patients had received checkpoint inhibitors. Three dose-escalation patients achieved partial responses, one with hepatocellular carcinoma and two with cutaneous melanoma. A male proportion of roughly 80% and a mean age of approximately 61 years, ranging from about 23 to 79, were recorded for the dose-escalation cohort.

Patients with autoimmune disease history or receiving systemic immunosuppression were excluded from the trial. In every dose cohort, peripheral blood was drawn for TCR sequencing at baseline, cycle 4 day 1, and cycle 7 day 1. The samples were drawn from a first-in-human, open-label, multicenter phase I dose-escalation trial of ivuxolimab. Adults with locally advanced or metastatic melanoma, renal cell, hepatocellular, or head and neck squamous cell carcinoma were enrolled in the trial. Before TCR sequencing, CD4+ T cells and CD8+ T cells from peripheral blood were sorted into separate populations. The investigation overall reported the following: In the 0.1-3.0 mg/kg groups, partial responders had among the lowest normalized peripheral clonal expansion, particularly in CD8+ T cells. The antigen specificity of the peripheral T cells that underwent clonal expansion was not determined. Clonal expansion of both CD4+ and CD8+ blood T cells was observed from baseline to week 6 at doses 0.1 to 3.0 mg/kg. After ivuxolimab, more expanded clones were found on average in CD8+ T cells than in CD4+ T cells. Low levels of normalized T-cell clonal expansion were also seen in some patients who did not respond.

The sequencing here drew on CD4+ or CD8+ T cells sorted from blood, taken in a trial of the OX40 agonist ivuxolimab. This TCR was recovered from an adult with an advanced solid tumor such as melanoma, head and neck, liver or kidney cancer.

The CDR3 in this case is CASSKTGNYGYTF. The nucleotides read TGTGCCAGCAGTAAGACAGGAAACTATGGCTACACCTTC. The sequence is built from TRBV9 and TRBJ1-2; a tentative D call is TRBD1 (6 bases match). The CDR3 runs 13 residues from the cysteine to the phenylalanine. Solely the CDR3 DNA is kept, with 39 bases framed from the first base. The V and J ends are trimmed by 5 bases and 2 bases, leaving 10 bases between them. CDR1 and CDR2 are read off the germline V gene as SGDLS and YYNGEE.